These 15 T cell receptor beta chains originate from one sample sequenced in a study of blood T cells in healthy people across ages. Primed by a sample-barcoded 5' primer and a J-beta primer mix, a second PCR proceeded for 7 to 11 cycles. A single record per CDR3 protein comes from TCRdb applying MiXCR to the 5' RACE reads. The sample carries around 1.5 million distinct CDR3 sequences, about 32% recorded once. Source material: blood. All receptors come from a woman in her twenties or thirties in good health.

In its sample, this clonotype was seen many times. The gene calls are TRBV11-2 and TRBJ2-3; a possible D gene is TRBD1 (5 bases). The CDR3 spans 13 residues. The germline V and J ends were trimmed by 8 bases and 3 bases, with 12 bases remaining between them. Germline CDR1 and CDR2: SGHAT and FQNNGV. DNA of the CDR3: TGTGCCAGCGCACCCGACAGAACAGATACGCAGTATTTT. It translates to CASAPDRTDTQYF.

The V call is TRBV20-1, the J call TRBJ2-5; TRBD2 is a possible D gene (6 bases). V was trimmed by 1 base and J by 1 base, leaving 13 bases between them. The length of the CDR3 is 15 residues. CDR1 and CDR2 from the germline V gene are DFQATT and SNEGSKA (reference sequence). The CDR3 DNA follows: TGCAGTGCTAGAGTCCCCGGGAGTCTCCAAGAGACCCAGTACTTC. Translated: CSARVPGSLQETQYF.

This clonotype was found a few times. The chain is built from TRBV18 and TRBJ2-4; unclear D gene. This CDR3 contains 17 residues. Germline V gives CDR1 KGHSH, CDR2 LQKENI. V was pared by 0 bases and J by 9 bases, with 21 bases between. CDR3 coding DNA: TGTGCCAGCTCACCACCGGTGGTCCCAGGTAGATTTGCCATTCAGTACTTC. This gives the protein CASSPPVVPGRFAIQYF. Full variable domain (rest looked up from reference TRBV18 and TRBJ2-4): NAGVMQNPRHLVRRRGQEARLRCSPMKGHSHVYWYRQLPEEGLKFMVYLQKENIIDESGMPKERFSAEFPKEGPSILRIQQVVRGDSAAYFCASSPPVVPGRFAIQYFGAGTRLSVL.

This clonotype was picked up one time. CDR3 bases: TGCAGTGCTAGAGAGTTTCTGGGGGTGAACACTGAAGCTTTCTTT. Its protein product is CSAREFLGVNTEAFF. The V and J genes are TRBV20-1 and TRBJ1-1; perhaps TRBD1 as D (5 bases). CDR3 length equals 15 residues. Trimming took 0 bases from V and 0 from J, leaving 11 bases between them. In germline, CDR1 is DFQATT, CDR2 SNEGSKA (reference sequence).

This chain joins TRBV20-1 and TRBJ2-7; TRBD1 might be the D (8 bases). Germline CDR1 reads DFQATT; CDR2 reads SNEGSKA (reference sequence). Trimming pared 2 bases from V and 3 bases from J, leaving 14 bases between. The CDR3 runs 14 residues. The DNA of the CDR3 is TGCAGTGCTAGACCCACAGGGGGGGTCTACGAGCAGTACTTC. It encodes CSARPTGGVYEQYF.

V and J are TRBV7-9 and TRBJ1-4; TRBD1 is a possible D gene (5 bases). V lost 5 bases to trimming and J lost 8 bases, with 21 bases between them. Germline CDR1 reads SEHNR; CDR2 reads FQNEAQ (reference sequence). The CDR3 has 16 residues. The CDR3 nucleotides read TGTGCCAGCAGCCTCATGGAGGGGCGCTTAGGAGAAAAACTGTTTTTT. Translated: CASSLMEGRLGEKLFF.

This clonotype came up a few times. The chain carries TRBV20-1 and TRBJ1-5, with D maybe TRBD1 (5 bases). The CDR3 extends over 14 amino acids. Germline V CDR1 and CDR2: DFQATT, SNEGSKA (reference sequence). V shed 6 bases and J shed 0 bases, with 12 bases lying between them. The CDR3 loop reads CSALLGGSNQPQHF. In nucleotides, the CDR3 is TGCAGTGCGCTCCTCGGGGGTAGCAATCAGCCCCAGCATTTT.

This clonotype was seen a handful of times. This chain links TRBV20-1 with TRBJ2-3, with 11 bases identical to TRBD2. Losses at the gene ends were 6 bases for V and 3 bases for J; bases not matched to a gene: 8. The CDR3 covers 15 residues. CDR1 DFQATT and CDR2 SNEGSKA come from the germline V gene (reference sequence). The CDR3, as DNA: TGCAGTGCCAGGGGACTAGCGGAGGGGACAGATACGCAGTATTTT. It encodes CSARGLAEGTDTQYF.

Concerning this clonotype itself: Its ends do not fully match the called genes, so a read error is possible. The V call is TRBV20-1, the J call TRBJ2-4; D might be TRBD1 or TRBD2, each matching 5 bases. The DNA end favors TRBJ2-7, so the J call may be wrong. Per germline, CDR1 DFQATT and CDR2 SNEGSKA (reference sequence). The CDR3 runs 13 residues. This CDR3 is CSAGEGSPYEQYF. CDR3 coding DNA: TGCAGTGCTGGAGAGGGGAGTCCCTACGAGCAGTACTTC.

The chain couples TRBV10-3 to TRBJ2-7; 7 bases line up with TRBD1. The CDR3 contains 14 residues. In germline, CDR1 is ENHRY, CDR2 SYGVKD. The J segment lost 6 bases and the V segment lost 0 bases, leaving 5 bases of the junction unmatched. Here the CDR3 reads CAISESVSGGEQYF. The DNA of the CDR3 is TGTGCCATCAGTGAGTCGGTGTCAGGGGGCGAGCAGTACTTC.

The CDR3 here is CASSDQTGANEKLFF. In DNA form, the CDR3 reads TGTGCCAGCAGCGACCAAACGGGAGCTAATGAAAAACTGTTTTTT. The chain links TRBV6-5 to TRBJ1-4; D is undetermined. Trimming cost V 6 bases and J 3 bases, with 14 bases left between them. Germline-derived CDR1 and CDR2 are MNHEY and SVGAGI. CDR3 length: 15 amino acids.

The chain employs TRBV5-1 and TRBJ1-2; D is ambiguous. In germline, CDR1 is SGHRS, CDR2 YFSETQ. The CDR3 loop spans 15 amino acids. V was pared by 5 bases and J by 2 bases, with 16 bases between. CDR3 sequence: CASRFQVFINYGYTF. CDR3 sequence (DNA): TGCGCCAGCAGGTTCCAGGTGTTTATCAACTATGGCTACACCTTC.

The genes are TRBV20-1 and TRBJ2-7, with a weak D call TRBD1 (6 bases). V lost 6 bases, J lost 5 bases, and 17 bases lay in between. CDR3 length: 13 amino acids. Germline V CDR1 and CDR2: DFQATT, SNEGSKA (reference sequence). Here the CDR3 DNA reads TGCAGTGCGACCCCGACAGGCTACCACGAGCAGTACTTC. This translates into CSATPTGYHEQYF.

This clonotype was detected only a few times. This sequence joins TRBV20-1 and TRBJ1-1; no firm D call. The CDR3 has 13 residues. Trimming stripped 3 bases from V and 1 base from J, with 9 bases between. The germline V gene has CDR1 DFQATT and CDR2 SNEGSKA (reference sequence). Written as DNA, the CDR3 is TGCAGTGCTAGGGGCGACTCGAACACTGAAGCTTTCTTT. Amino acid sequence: CSARGDSNTEAFF.

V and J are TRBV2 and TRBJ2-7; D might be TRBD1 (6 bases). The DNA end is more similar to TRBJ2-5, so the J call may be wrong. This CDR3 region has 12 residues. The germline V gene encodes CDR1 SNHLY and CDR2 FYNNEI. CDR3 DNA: TGTGCCAGCAAGGGGGATTTGACGACCCAGTACTTC. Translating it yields CASKGDLTTQYF.